This is a list of T cell receptor beta chains from one sample in a study of regulatory and conventional T cells in RAG deficiency. Libraries were prepared by immunoSEQ multiplex PCR; TCRdb keeps only in-frame clonotypes and omits some of them. Here the sample spans roughly 45,000 clones, 85% to 90% being singletons. These records were also assigned to another study, of regulatory T cells.

Sequencing input: CD4+ effector T cells sorted from blood. The receptors derive from a human donor in good health. Both conserved end residues are part of each CDR3. The D gene is left open where the match is weak. Where a row states a size, it is once, few, many or the class of an expanded clone; other rows omit it.

TGTGCCAGCAGTTTAGGCGGACAGGGAGGGCAGCCCCAGCATTTT | CASSLGGQGGQPQHF | TRBV28 | 15 | . | TRBD1 | TRBJ1-5
TGTGCCAGCAGCCCGGGGGGGTTGGCCACTGAAGCTTTCTTT | CASSPGGLATEAFF | TRBV28 | 14 | . | . | TRBJ1-1
TGTGCCAGCAGTTTAGGGGGACCCCAGTGGGTCCTGACTTTC | CASSLGGPQWVLTF | TRBV28 | 14 | . | . | TRBJ2-6
TGTGCCAGCTCACAGCTCACCAACCGACTAGCGGGAGGAGGCTACAATGAGCAGTTCTTC | CASSQLTNRLAGGGYNEQFF | TRBV18 | 20 | once | TRBD2 | TRBJ2-1
TGTGCCAGCAGTGCAACCACAACTAATGAAAAACTGTTTTTT | CASSATTTNEKLFF | TRBV6-5 | 14 | . | . | TRBJ1-4
TGTGCCTGGAGTGGTAGACGGTTGACTAGCACAGATACGCAGTATTTT | CAWSGRRLTSTDTQYF | TRBV30 | 16 | . | . | TRBJ2-3
TGTGCCAGCAGCTTGGGTCCAAGCACAGATACGCAGTATTTT | CASSLGPSTDTQYF | TRBV5-4 | 14 | . | . | TRBJ2-3
TGTGCCAGCAGCAGAGAACAGGGAGTGGCCGGGGAGCTGTTTTTT | CASSREQGVAGELFF | TRBV6-4 | 15 | . | . | TRBJ2-2
TGTGCCAGCAGCGTAGAGGGGGGCCTTTCACCCCTCCACTTT | CASSVEGGLSPLHF | TRBV9 | 14 | . | . | TRBJ1-6
TGTGCCAGCAGTGAATGGGGACCTAACTATGGCTACACCTTC | CASSEWGPNYGYTF | TRBV25-1 | 14 | once | . | TRBJ1-2
TGTGCCAGCAGCGGGGGTACGGGGAAAACTGAAGCTTTCTTT | CASSGGTGKTEAFF | TRBV6-5 | 14 | . | . | TRBJ1-1
TGCGCCAGCAGCTTGGGTTCAGAGGCAGAGACCCAGTACTTC | CASSLGSEAETQYF | TRBV5-1 | 14 | once | . | TRBJ2-5
TGTGCCAGCAGCCTAGGACCGAATCAGCCCCAGCATTTT | CASSLGPNQPQHF | TRBV14 | 13 | . | . | TRBJ1-5
TGTGCCAGTAGTATTTTGGGGACTAGCGGGAGGTCTGGGTACAATGAGCAGTTCTTC | CASSILGTSGRSGYNEQFF | TRBV19 | 19 | . | TRBD2 | TRBJ2-1
TGTGCCAGTAGTTTTACTAGCGGGAGGGCCCGCGAGCAGTACTTC | CASSFTSGRAREQYF | TRBV19 | 15 | few | TRBD2 | TRBJ2-7
TGTGCCAGCAGCTTAACTAATGAGCAGTTCTTC | CASSLTNEQFF | TRBV5-6 | 11 | . | . | TRBJ2-1
TGTGCCAGCTCACCAACAGGGCCTCTCGATACGCAGTATTTT | CASSPTGPLDTQYF | TRBV18 | 14 | . | . | TRBJ2-3
TGTGCCAGCAGCTCAATACTACTAGCGGGGGGAGGTCAGGATACGCAGTATTTT | CASSSILLAGGGQDTQYF | TRBV7-8 | 18 | . | TRBD2 | TRBJ2-3
TGTGCCAGCAGAGGAGAAGGGGAGGAGCAGTACTTC | CASRGEGEEQYF | TRBV6-5 | 12 | . | . | TRBJ2-7
TGTGCCAGCAGCCAACGGGCGAGGGCCGGGGAGCTGTTTTTT | CASSQRARAGELFF | TRBV14 | 14 | . | . | TRBJ2-2
TGTGCCAGCAGCTTAGCAGGGGGGAATATCGAGACCCAGTACTTC | CASSLAGGNIETQYF | TRBV7-6 | 15 | . | . | TRBJ2-5
TGTGCCAGCAGCCCCCGGGACGGAGAAGAGACCCAGTACTTC | CASSPRDGEETQYF | TRBV7-9 | 14 | once | . | TRBJ2-5
TGCGCCAGCAGCTTGGGGGCAGGGGGGAAGGACACTGAAGCTTTCTTT | CASSLGAGGKDTEAFF | TRBV5-1 | 16 | . | TRBD1 | TRBJ1-1
TGTGCGATACAGGGGGCGGTTTCAACCACTGAAGCTTTCTTT | CAIQGAVSTTEAFF | TRBV28 | 14 | once | TRBD1 | TRBJ1-1
TGCAGCGTTGGGGGGGCACAGAACACTGAAGCTTTCTTT | CSVGGAQNTEAFF | TRBV29-1 | 13 | . | . | TRBJ1-1
TGTGCCAGCAGTAAGACTAGCGGGAGCTCCTACGAGCAGTACTTC | CASSKTSGSSYEQYF | TRBV6-5 | 15 | . | TRBD2 | TRBJ2-7
TGTGCCAGCTCACCAGACACTATGAACACTGAAGCTTTCTTT | CASSPDTMNTEAFF | TRBV18 | 14 | . | . | TRBJ1-1
TGTGCCAGCTCCCCGGGGGGAGACCTCGAGCAGTACTTC | CASSPGGDLEQYF | TRBV18 | 13 | . | TRBD2 | TRBJ2-7
TGTGCTAGTGGTTTCAACTACGAGCAGTACTTC | CASGFNYEQYF | TRBV12-5 | 11 | . | . | TRBJ2-7
TGTGCCAGTAGTGTCGGACTAGCGGGAGGGCCCCGTAATGAGCAGTTCTTC | CASSVGLAGGPRNEQFF | TRBV19 | 17 | . | TRBD2 | TRBJ2-1
TGTGCCAGCAGTTCCTCGACAGGGGGCTATGAAAAACTGTTTTTT | CASSSSTGGYEKLFF | TRBV28 | 15 | once | TRBD1 | TRBJ1-4
TGTGCCAGCAGCCCCGAGCCTCAAGAGACCCAGTACTTC | CASSPEPQETQYF | TRBV7-6 | 13 | . | . | TRBJ2-5
TGTGCCAGCAGCGTAAGTGCTGCCTCTGGAAACACCATATATTTT | CASSVSAASGNTIYF | TRBV9 | 15 | . | . | TRBJ1-3
TGTGCCAGCAGGACAGGTTCCTACGAGCAGTACTTC | CASRTGSYEQYF | TRBV28 | 12 | few | . | TRBJ2-7
TGTGCCAGCAGCCGAGGACTAGCGGGGCACACAGATACGCAGTATTTT | CASSRGLAGHTDTQYF | TRBV7-3 | 16 | once | TRBD2 | TRBJ2-3
TGTGCCAGTACCCTGGGGGCATCCTACAATGAGCAGTTCTTC | CASTLGASYNEQFF | TRBV25-1 | 14 | . | . | TRBJ2-1
TGTGCCAGCAGCCTCTTAGAGGGGGGCAACACTGAAGCTTTCTTT | CASSLLEGGNTEAFF | TRBV11-3 | 15 | . | . | TRBJ1-1
TGTGCCAGCAGTTCCCGGGACTTAAAGGGCTCCTACGAGCAGTACTTC | CASSSRDLKGSYEQYF | TRBV27 | 16 | . | . | TRBJ2-7
TGTGCCAGTAGTTCAACCGCCGGGACATTAAATCAGCCCCAGCATTTT | CASSSTAGTLNQPQHF | TRBV19 | 16 | . | . | TRBJ1-5
TGTGCCAGCAGGAATGACAGGGGTCAAAACTATGGCTACACCTTC | CASRNDRGQNYGYTF | TRBV6-1 | 15 | once | TRBD1 | TRBJ1-2
TGTGCCAGCAGCTTACAGGTGAACACTGAAGCTTTCTTT | CASSLQVNTEAFF | TRBV7-8 | 13 | . | . | TRBJ1-1
TGTGCCAGCAGCTTTTGGGGGGACAGGGAGTTGTTCCCTTCCTATGGCTACACCTTC | CASSFWGDRELFPSYGYTF | TRBV5-4 | 19 | . | TRBD1 | TRBJ1-2
TGTGCCAGCAGCTTAAGATCGAAAACTAGCGGAACCGGGGAGCTGTTTTTT | CASSLRSKTSGTGELFF | TRBV7-3 | 17 | . | TRBD2 | TRBJ2-2
TGTGCCAGCAGTTCAGGACAGTTCACAGATACGCAGTATTTT | CASSSGQFTDTQYF | TRBV6-5 | 14 | . | . | TRBJ2-3
TGTGCCAGCAGCTCAGGGAGGACTAGCGTGAACACCGGGGAGCTGTTTTTT | CASSSGRTSVNTGELFF | TRBV11-2 | 17 | . | TRBD2 | TRBJ2-2
TGCGCCAGCAGCGGGGGGACAGGGGGCGCTTTAGATTCACCCCTCCACTTT | CASSGGTGGALDSPLHF | TRBV9 | 17 | . | TRBD1 | TRBJ1-6
TGTGCCAGCAGTGAAAGACAGGCAGCCTACGAGCAGTACTTC | CASSERQAAYEQYF | TRBV2 | 14 | . | . | TRBJ2-7
TGTGCCAGCAGCTTATTAGGGAGCCACACAGATACGCAGTATTTT | CASSLLGSHTDTQYF | TRBV11-1 | 15 | once | . | TRBJ2-3
TGTGCCAGTAGTATAACCCACAGGCCTACTTCTGGAAACACCATATATTTT | CASSITHRPTSGNTIYF | TRBV19 | 17 | . | . | TRBJ1-3
TGTGCCAGCCGGGGGCTCACCCGGGACAACTATGGCTACACCTTC | CASRGLTRDNYGYTF | TRBV5-6 | 15 | . | . | TRBJ1-2
TGTGCCACCAGCCCAGGACAGGGGGCTGAGGAGACCCAGTACTTC | CATSPGQGAEETQYF | TRBV15 | 15 | . | TRBD1 | TRBJ2-5
TGCAGGGGAGGGCAGAACACTGAAGCTTTCTTT | CRGGQNTEAFF | TRBV20-1 | 11 | . | . | TRBJ1-1
TGTGCCAGCGGGCACTCTCCCCTCTACGAGCAGTACTTC | CASGHSPLYEQYF | TRBV6-5 | 13 | . | . | TRBJ2-7
TGTGCCAGCAGTTACCGCCCGGGGCCGAACACTGAAGCTTTCTTT | CASSYRPGPNTEAFF | TRBV6-5 | 15 | few | . | TRBJ1-1
TGTGCCTGGAGCCGTAGGGCTAGCGGGAGATGGGATGAGCAGTTCTTC | CAWSRRASGRWDEQFF | TRBV30 | 16 | . | TRBD2 | TRBJ2-1
TGTGCCAGCTCCCGGGACAGGGAAAGTTGGGAAAAACTGTTTTTT | CASSRDRESWEKLFF | TRBV6-1 | 15 | . | TRBD1 | TRBJ1-4
TGTGCCAGAAGCTCGGGACACATAAGCTCCTACGAGCAGTACTTC | CARSSGHISSYEQYF | TRBV5-3 | 15 | few | . | TRBJ2-7
TGTGCCAGCAGTGAATTGCAGGTCCGGTACAATGAGCAGTTCTTC | CASSELQVRYNEQFF | TRBV6-1 | 15 | once | . | TRBJ2-1